This T cell receptor beta chain is drawn from a study of blood T cell repertoires in COVID-19. V lost 7 bases, J lost 0 bases, and 9 bases lay in between. CDR1 MNHEY and CDR2 SMNVEV come from the germline V gene (reference sequence). The CDR3 length is 13 residues. Sequencing used immunoSEQ multiplex PCR; TCRdb keeps in-frame clones, though not all of them. Of about 130,000 clones detected, roughly 80% appear once; the ten largest clones hold 5%. This clone occurred a few times. V usage is TRBV27 and J usage is TRBJ1-2, with D unresolved. This TCR was sampled from a woman aged 65 to 85 with COVID-19, enrolled during active disease. The material sequenced was peripheral blood. The CDR3 reads CASTVAPNYGYTF. In DNA, the CDR3 is TGTGCCAGCACGGTAGCACCTAACTATGGCTACACCTTC.